A selection of T cell receptor beta chains follows, all from one sample in a study of T-cell memory formation after mild COVID-19. From the 5' RACE reads, TCRdb called clonotypes with MiXCR, one entry per CDR3 protein. The sample shows 10,000 to 15,000 distinct CDR3 sequences, roughly 15% of them seen only once. The material sequenced was PBMCs or a T cell subset sorted from them (not recorded which). The origin of the receptors is a man aged 18 to 35 who had mild COVID-19 (a few samples of this study predate the infection). Cell type and time point are not known. Each CDR3 is given with its conserved first and last residue. The D gene is left open where the match is weak. Expanded clones are given a class, and other clones once, few, many or no size at all.

>TRBV7-3|NA|TRBJ2-5|16|many
CASSAGQRSGAETQYF
TGTGCCAGCAGCGCAGGACAGAGATCCGGTGCGGAGACCCAGTACTTC
>TRBV2|NA|TRBJ1-1|13|large
CASSERRYTEAFF
TGTGCCAGCAGTGAGAGGAGGTACACTGAAGCTTTCTTT
>TRBV4-1|NA|TRBJ2-5|14|many
CASSHQGVQETQYF
TGCGCCAGCAGCCACCAAGGGGTCCAAGAGACCCAGTACTTC
>TRBV7-9|NA|TRBJ2-2|16|many
CASSHGRDTNTGELFF
TGTGCCAGCAGCCACGGACGGGACACGAACACCGGGGAGCTGTTTTTT
>TRBV7-2|TRBD1|TRBJ2-7|15|NA
CASRSTGTDAYEQYF
TGTGCCAGCAGGTCTACCGGGACAGACGCCTACGAGCAGTACTTC
>TRBV7-9|NA|TRBJ2-5|16|NA
CASSLAGAGALETQYF
TGTGCCAGCAGCTTAGCGGGAGCGGGCGCCCTGGAGACCCAGTACTTC
>TRBV7-6|NA|TRBJ1-2|18|many
CASTPSGWGGPFNYGYTF
TGTGCCAGCACCCCTTCCGGCTGGGGCGGACCTTTTAACTATGGCTACACCTTC
>TRBV27|NA|TRBJ1-1|15|many
CASSLSGAGNTEAFF
TGTGCCAGCAGTTTATCGGGGGCGGGGAACACTGAAGCTTTCTTT
>TRBV12-3/TRBV12-4|TRBD2|TRBJ2-1|14|NA
CASSPWGGYNEQFF
TGTGCCAGCAGTCCGTGGGGGGGCTACAATGAGCAGTTCTTC
>TRBV7-2|NA|TRBJ2-1|13|many
CASSLSHNNEQFF
TGTGCCAGCAGCTTATCGCATAACAATGAGCAGTTCTTC
>TRBV25-1|NA|TRBJ2-7|15|many
CASSEYLLGHGEQYF
TGTGCCAGCAGTGAATATCTTTTAGGACATGGCGAGCAGTACTTC
>TRBV27|NA|TRBJ1-1|14|NA
CASSLRGTDTEAFF
TGTGCCAGCAGTTTGAGGGGCACGGACACTGAAGCTTTCTTT
>TRBV4-1|NA|TRBJ2-2|16|NA
CASSQLDTLPRRELFF
TGCGCCAGCAGCCAGCTAGACACGCTCCCCCGCCGGGAGCTGTTTTTT
>TRBV19|TRBD1|TRBJ1-3|12|many
CAARDSRNTIYF
TGTGCCGCTAGGGACAGCAGAAACACCATATATTTT
>TRBV9|NA|TRBJ2-3|16|many
CASTSGRAGAGDTQYF
TGTGCCAGCACCTCAGGTCGCGCGGGGGCTGGAGATACGCAGTATTTT
>TRBV6-5|TRBD2|TRBJ2-5|14|NA
CASSQSSGQETQYF
TGTGCCAGCAGTCAGTCTAGCGGCCAAGAGACCCAGTACTTC
>TRBV12-3/TRBV12-4|TRBD1|TRBJ2-5|15|many
CASSEDRGGQETQYF
TGTGCCAGCAGTGAAGACAGGGGTGGACAAGAGACCCAGTACTTC
>TRBV21-1|NA|TRBJ1-2|13|NA
CASSKIINYGYTF
TGTGCCAGCAGCAAGATCATCAACTATGGCTACACCTTC
>TRBV28|NA|TRBJ2-5|14|few
CASSPLQLQETQYF
TGTGCCAGCAGCCCTCTCCAACTCCAAGAGACCCAGTACTTC
>TRBV11-2|NA|TRBJ2-1|16|many
CASSSGTHLSYNEQFF
TGTGCCAGCAGCTCCGGGACTCACCTCTCCTACAATGAGCAGTTCTTC
>TRBV6-2/TRBV6-3|TRBD1|TRBJ2-5|15|NA
CASSYTGQAGETQYF
TGTGCCAGCAGTTACACCGGACAGGCTGGAGAGACCCAGTACTTC
>TRBV7-2|TRBD1|TRBJ2-7|16|NA
CASSSNTGGRGYEQYF
TGTGCCAGCAGCTCCAACACAGGGGGCAGGGGCTACGAGCAGTACTTC
>TRBV4-1|TRBD1|TRBJ1-2|16|many
CASSPRTGADPYGYTF
TGCGCCAGCAGCCCCCGGACAGGGGCTGACCCCTATGGCTACACCTTC
>TRBV23-1|TRBD2|TRBJ2-1|19|NA
CASSQPGASGGAIYNEQFF
TGCGCCAGCAGTCAACCGGGGGCTAGCGGGGGGGCGATATACAATGAGCAGTTCTTC
>TRBV12-3/TRBV12-4|TRBD2|TRBJ2-5|14|NA
CASSFGGAGETQYF
TGTGCCAGCAGTTTCGGGGGGGCCGGTGAGACCCAGTACTTC
>TRBV7-3|TRBD2|TRBJ2-1|13|NA
CASSPQSSGDWFF
TGTGCCAGCAGCCCGCAGTCTAGCGGGGACTGGTTCTTC
>TRBV10-2|NA|TRBJ2-5|16|many
CASSGAHGNNQETQYF
TGCGCCAGCAGTGGGGCCCATGGGAACAACCAAGAGACCCAGTACTTC
>TRBV7-8|NA|TRBJ2-3|13|many
CASVGRGTDTQYF
TGTGCCAGTGTCGGGCGCGGCACAGATACGCAGTATTTT
>TRBV7-9|TRBD1|TRBJ1-1|15|many
CASSTSGQGRTEAFF
TGTGCCAGCAGCACCTCAGGACAGGGCAGAACTGAAGCTTTCTTT
>TRBV20-1|TRBD2|TRBJ2-7|13|few
CSARSPGGQEQYF
TGCAGTGCTAGATCGCCGGGGGGGCAGGAGCAGTACTTC
>TRBV28|NA|TRBJ2-2|11|few
CASKDTGELFF
TGTGCCAGCAAGGACACCGGGGAGCTGTTTTTT
>TRBV28|NA|TRBJ1-2|13|few
CASSFWGDHGYTF
TGTGCCAGCAGTTTTTGGGGGGATCACGGCTACACCTTC
>TRBV12-5|NA|TRBJ2-4|22|many
CASGLSVGRDPARLLTKNIQYF
TGTGCTAGTGGTTTGTCCGTAGGTAGGGATCCCGCTAGGTTGCTAACCAAAAACATTCAGTACTTC
>TRBV6-2/TRBV6-3|NA|TRBJ1-5|16|many
CASHTTFLPGNQPQHF
TGTGCCAGCCATACTACCTTTCTACCCGGCAATCAGCCCCAGCATTTT
>TRBV3-1|TRBD2|TRBJ2-1|15|NA
CASSHRTSGGLRQFF
TGTGCCAGCAGCCACAGAACTAGCGGGGGCCTGAGGCAGTTCTTC
>TRBV5-1|TRBD2|TRBJ2-1|15|NA
CASSLESGGGYEQFF
TGCGCCAGCAGCTTGGAGAGCGGGGGAGGGTATGAGCAGTTCTTC
>TRBV4-3|NA|TRBJ2-3|14|NA
CASSQDQKRDTQYF
TGCGCCAGCAGCCAAGATCAGAAGCGCGATACGCAGTATTTT
>TRBV20-1|TRBD1|TRBJ2-7|13|many
CSARDRGHYEQYF
TGCAGTGCTAGAGATAGGGGGCACTACGAGCAGTACTTC
>TRBV11-2|NA|TRBJ1-6|15|few
CASSPVAGVNSPLHF
TGTGCCAGCAGCCCCGTGGCAGGGGTAAATTCACCCCTCCACTTT
>TRBV11-2|NA|TRBJ1-1|15|NA
CASSKQGPLNTEAFF
TGTGCCAGCAGCAAACAGGGACCGCTGAACACTGAAGCTTTCTTT
>TRBV30|NA|TRBJ2-7|12|many
CAWDRADYEQYF
TGTGCCTGGGACAGAGCAGACTACGAGCAGTACTTC
>TRBV20-1|TRBD1|TRBJ1-5|19|many
CSARPLGQGPEVGNQPQHF
TGCAGTGCTAGGCCTTTAGGACAGGGGCCCGAGGTAGGCAATCAGCCCCAGCATTTT
>TRBV6-5|TRBD2|TRBJ2-3|17|many
CASSYYGAGGWTDTQYF
TGTGCCAGCAGTTATTATGGAGCGGGGGGCTGGACAGATACGCAGTATTTT
>TRBV9|NA|TRBJ1-1|15|NA
CASSVEGGRNTEAFF
TGTGCCAGCAGCGTAGAGGGGGGTCGGAACACTGAAGCTTTCTTT
>TRBV7-2|NA|TRBJ1-1|15|many
CASSLITVGEDEAFF
TGTGCCAGCAGCTTAATCACCGTGGGGGAAGATGAAGCTTTCTTT
>TRBV29-1|NA|TRBJ2-5|13|NA
CSVAGRLQETQYF
TGCAGCGTCGCGGGGAGACTCCAAGAGACCCAGTACTTC
>TRBV7-6|NA|TRBJ2-6|17|many
CASRSGQPPDGANVLTF
TGTGCCAGCCGAAGTGGGCAGCCCCCTGATGGGGCCAACGTCCTGACTTTC
>TRBV4-3|NA|TRBJ1-6|15|NA
CASSQDSSYNSPLHF
TGCGCCAGCAGCCAAGATAGCTCTTATAATTCACCCCTCCACTTT
>TRBV28|NA|TRBJ1-5|15|many
CASTNTEYSNQPQHF
TGTGCCAGCACCAACACGGAGTATAGCAATCAGCCCCAGCATTTT
>TRBV11-2|NA|TRBJ2-5|13|many
CASSLATQETQYF
TGTGCCAGCAGCTTAGCCACACAAGAGACCCAGTACTTC
>TRBV15|NA|TRBJ1-5|12|NA
CATSPQGQPQHF
TGTGCCACCAGCCCACAGGGACAGCCCCAGCATTTT
>TRBV12-3/TRBV12-4|NA|TRBJ1-1|16|many
CASREGQPTGNTEAFF
TGTGCCAGCAGGGAAGGACAGCCGACAGGGAACACTGAAGCTTTCTTT
>TRBV11-2|NA|TRBJ2-4|13|NA
CASSAERRGSQYF
TGTGCCAGCAGCGCAGAGAGGCGGGGTTCTCAGTACTTC
>TRBV21-1|NA|TRBJ2-5|18|NA
CASSREGGLAGDGETQYF
TGTGCCAGCAGCAGGGAGGGGGGACTAGCGGGAGATGGAGAGACCCAGTACTTC
>TRBV3-1|NA|TRBJ2-2|15|NA
CASSRLSRGRNELFF
TGTGCCAGCAGCCGCTTGAGCCGGGGAAGAAATGAGCTGTTTTTT
>TRBV7-2|TRBD2|TRBJ2-7|15|NA
CASSSGGGRGYEQYF
TGTGCCAGCAGCTCGGGGGGAGGTCGGGGCTACGAGCAGTACTTC